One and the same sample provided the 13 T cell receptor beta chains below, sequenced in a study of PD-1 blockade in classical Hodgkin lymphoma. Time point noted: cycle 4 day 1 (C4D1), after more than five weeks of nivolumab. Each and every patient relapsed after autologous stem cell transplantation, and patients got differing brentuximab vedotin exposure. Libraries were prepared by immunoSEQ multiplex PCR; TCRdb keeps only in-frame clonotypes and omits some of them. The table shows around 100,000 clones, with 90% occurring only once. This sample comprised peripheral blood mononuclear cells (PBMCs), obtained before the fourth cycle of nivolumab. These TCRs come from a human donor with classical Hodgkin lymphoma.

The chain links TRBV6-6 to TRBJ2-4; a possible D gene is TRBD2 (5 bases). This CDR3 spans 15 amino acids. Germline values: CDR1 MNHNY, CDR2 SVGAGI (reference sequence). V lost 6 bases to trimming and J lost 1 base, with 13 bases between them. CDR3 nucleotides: TGTGCCAGCAGCCCACACCGCGGGGCCAAAAACATTCAGTACTTC. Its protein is CASSPHRGAKNIQYF.

The CDR3 here is CASSYSVEAFF. The CDR3 region has the DNA TGTGCCAGCAGTTATTCCGTTGAAGCTTTCTTT. V and J are TRBV6-5 and TRBJ1-1; no firm D call. Germline CDR1 reads MNHEY; CDR2 reads SVGAGI. The CDR3 is made up of 11 amino acids. V gave up 3 bases and J gave up 7 bases, with 6 bases separating them.

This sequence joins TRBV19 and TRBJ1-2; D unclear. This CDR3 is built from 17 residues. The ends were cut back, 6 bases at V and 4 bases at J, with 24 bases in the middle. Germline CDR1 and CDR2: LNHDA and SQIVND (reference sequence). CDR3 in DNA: TGTGCCAGTAGACCTACGGTAGGAGGTCAAAGCGTCTATGGCTACACCTTC. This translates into CASRPTVGGQSVYGYTF.

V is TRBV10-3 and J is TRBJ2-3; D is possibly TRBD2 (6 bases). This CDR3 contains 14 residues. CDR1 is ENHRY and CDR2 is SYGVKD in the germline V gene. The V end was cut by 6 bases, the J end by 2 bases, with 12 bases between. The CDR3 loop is CAIRPGLNTDTQYF. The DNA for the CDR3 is TGTGCCATCAGGCCGGGACTGAACACAGATACGCAGTATTTT.

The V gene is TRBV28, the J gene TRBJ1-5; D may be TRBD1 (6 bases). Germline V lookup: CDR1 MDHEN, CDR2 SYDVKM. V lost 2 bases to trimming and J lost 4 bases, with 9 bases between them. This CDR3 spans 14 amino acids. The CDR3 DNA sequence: TGTGCCAGCAGTTTACGGACAGCTAATCAGCCCCAGCATTTT. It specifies CASSLRTANQPQHF.

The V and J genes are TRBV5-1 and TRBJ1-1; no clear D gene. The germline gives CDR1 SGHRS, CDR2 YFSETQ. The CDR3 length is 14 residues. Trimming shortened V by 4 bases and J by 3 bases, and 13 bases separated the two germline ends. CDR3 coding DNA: TGCGCCAGCAGCCCCCCCTTTGGACACACTGAAGCTTTCTTT. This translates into CASSPPFGHTEAFF.

CDR3 nucleotide sequence: TGTGCCAGCAGCCCAAACAGGAGGGGGGGAGCTTGGAATGAGCAGTTCTTC. Its protein is CASSPNRRGGAWNEQFF. The chain couples TRBV5-4 to TRBJ2-1, with D possibly TRBD2 on 7 matching bases. The CDR3 extends over 17 amino acids. The germline CDR1 and CDR2 sequences are SGHNT and YYREEE (reference sequence). V was cut by 4 bases and J by 7 bases, with 24 bases left in between.

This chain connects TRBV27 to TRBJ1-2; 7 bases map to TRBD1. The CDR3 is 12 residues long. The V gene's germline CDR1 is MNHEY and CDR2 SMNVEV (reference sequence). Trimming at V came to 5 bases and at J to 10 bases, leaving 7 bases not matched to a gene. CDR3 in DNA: TGTGCCAGCAGTCATCAGGGGGGTGCCTACACCTTC. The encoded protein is CASSHQGGAYTF.

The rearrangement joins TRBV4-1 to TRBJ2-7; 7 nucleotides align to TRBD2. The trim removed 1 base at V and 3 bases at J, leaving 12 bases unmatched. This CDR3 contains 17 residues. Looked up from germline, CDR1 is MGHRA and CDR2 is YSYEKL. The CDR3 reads CASSQGLREGLNYEQYF. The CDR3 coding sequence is TGCGCCAGCAGCCAAGGACTTAGGGAGGGATTAAACTACGAGCAGTACTTC.

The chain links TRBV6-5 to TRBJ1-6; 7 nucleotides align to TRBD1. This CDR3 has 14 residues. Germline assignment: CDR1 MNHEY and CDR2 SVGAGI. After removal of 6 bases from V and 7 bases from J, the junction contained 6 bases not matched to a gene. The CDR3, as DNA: TGTGCCAGCAGCCAACAGGGGCCCAATTCACCCCTCCACTTT. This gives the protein CASSQQGPNSPLHF.

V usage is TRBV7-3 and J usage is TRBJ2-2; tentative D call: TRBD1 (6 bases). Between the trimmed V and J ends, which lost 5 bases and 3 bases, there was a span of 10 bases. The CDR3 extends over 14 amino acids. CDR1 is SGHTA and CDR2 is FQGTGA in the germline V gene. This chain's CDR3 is CASSPQGYTGELFF. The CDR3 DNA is TGTGCCAGCAGCCCACAGGGTTACACCGGGGAGCTGTTTTTT.

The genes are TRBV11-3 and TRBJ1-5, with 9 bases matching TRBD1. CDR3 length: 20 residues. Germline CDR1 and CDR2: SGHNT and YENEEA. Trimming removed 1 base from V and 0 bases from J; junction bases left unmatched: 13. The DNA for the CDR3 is TGTGCCAGCAGCTTAGGGTTAGGGGGGACAGGGAAACATAGCAATCAGCCCCAGCATTTT. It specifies CASSLGLGGTGKHSNQPQHF.

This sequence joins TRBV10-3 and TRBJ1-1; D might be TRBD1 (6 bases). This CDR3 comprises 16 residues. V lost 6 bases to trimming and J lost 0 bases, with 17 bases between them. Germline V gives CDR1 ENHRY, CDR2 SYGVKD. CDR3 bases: TGTGCCATCAGCCCGCTCGTACAGGGTATGAACACTGAAGCTTTCTTT. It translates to CAISPLVQGMNTEAFF.